A selection of T cell receptor beta chains follows, all from one sample in a study of T cell clones after liver transplantation. Method: immunoSEQ multiplex PCR; TCRdb's copy keeps in-frame clones and lacks some. The profile shows 65,000 to 80,000 clones, over 80% of them singletons. Sequencing used CD4+ T cells from blood, obtained at the 22-month timepoint. All receptors derive from a human patient who received a liver transplant. Some T cells may be the graft donor's. Each CDR3 is given with its conserved first and last residue. Fields, in order: CDR3 DNA, CDR3 protein, clone size, D gene, J gene, V gene. D genes are given only for firm matches. For some rows the clone size is stated as once, few or many, or as a class when expanded; others skip it.

TGTGCCAGTAGTATCCAATACCCGGGACAGCCTATGAACACTGAAGCTTTCTTT CASSIQYPGQPMNTEAFF . TRBD1 TRBJ1-1 TRBV19
TGTGCCAGCAGTAGACAGTCCCTCGGGGCCAACGTCCTGACTTTC CASSRQSLGANVLTF once . TRBJ2-6 TRBV6-1
TGTGCCAGCTCACCACTGGAGTTCTCTGGAAACACCATATATTTT CASSPLEFSGNTIYF . . TRBJ1-3 TRBV18
TGTGCCAGCAGCGGATACAAAAACAATGAGCAGTTCTTC CASSGYKNNEQFF . . TRBJ2-1 TRBV7-3
TGCGCCAGCAGCCAAGAGTGGGACAGGGGGCTACGTAATGAGCAGTTCTTC CASSQEWDRGLRNEQFF . TRBD1 TRBJ2-1 TRBV4-1
TGCGCCAGCAGTCAAAAACAGGGCCTCTCTGGGGCCAACGTCCTGACTTTC CASSQKQGLSGANVLTF . . TRBJ2-6 TRBV23-1
TGTGCCAGCAGCAAAGGGGGAGTTCCCATAGGAGAGACCCAGTACTTC CASSKGGVPIGETQYF . . TRBJ2-5 TRBV4-2
TGTGCCAGCTCTGCTGCGACAGGAAACTACGAGCAGTACTTC CASSAATGNYEQYF . . TRBJ2-7 TRBV18
TGTGCCATCAGAGGCGGGACTAGCGAGGAGACCCAGTACTTC CAIRGGTSEETQYF medium-sized TRBD2 TRBJ2-5 TRBV10-3
TGTGCCAGCAGCAGGGGTTCACGAACCGGGGAGCTGTTTTTT CASSRGSRTGELFF . . TRBJ2-2 TRBV11-1
TGTGCCAGCAGCCCGGGACTAGCGGGGGGGCATGATACGCAGTATTTT CASSPGLAGGHDTQYF . TRBD2 TRBJ2-3 TRBV5-4
TGTGCCAGCAGCCCAAGCGAGGCGGGCCTGTACGAGCAGTACTTC CASSPSEAGLYEQYF . . TRBJ2-7 TRBV28
TGTGCCAGCAGTCGCGTCGGGGGGTCAGGAAACACCATATATTTT CASSRVGGSGNTIYF . . TRBJ1-3 TRBV7-3
TGCGCCAGCAGCCAAAGGGACAGGGAAGAGACCCAGTACTTC CASSQRDREETQYF . TRBD1 TRBJ2-5 TRBV4-1
TGCGCCAGCGGACTCGGGGTTGAGGTCGGGGAGCTGTTTTTT CASGLGVEVGELFF . . TRBJ2-2 TRBV4-3
TGTGCCAGCAGTCCCCGGGACTGGGGGGAAAAACTGTTTTTT CASSPRDWGEKLFF . . TRBJ1-4 TRBV2
TGTGCCTGGAGTGTAACTAGCGGGAGCTTCAATGAGCAGTTCTTC CAWSVTSGSFNEQFF . TRBD2 TRBJ2-1 TRBV30
TGTGCCAGCAGTGGGGGACAGGGGGCCTTCCACGAGCAGTACTTC CASSGGQGAFHEQYF . TRBD1 TRBJ2-7 TRBV25-1
TGCGCCAGCAGCCAAGAGGTGGGGAACACTGAAGCTTTCTTT CASSQEVGNTEAFF . . TRBJ1-1 TRBV4-3
TGTGCCAGCAGTCAGGGGACCTATGGCTACACCTTC CASSQGTYGYTF . . TRBJ1-2 TRBV5-6
TGCGCCAGCAGCGGGGGGCCTCAAGAGACCCAGTACTTC CASSGGPQETQYF . . TRBJ2-5 TRBV5-1
TGTGCCAGCAGTTCGACAGAGCGGACCTCAGGAAACATTCAGTACTTC CASSSTERTSGNIQYF few . TRBJ2-4 TRBV6-5
TGTGCCAGCAGCTTAAGTTGGTTCATTCAAGAGACCCAGTACTTC CASSLSWFIQETQYF once . TRBJ2-5 TRBV7-3
TGTGCCAGTAGCTTGGACCATTCCTACGAGCAGTACTTC CASSLDHSYEQYF . . TRBJ2-7 TRBV19
TGTGCCAGCAGCGCGGGGTACACAGATACGCAGTATTTT CASSAGYTDTQYF . . TRBJ2-3 TRBV9
TGCAGCGTTGTTGGTACGAGCACAGATACGCAGTATTTT CSVVGTSTDTQYF . . TRBJ2-3 TRBV29-1
TGTGCCTGGGGGACAGGAGGGAACACTGAAGCTTTCTTT CAWGTGGNTEAFF once TRBD1 TRBJ1-1 TRBV30
TGTGCCAGCAGTCCCAATCGGATTAACACTGAAGCTTTCTTT CASSPNRINTEAFF . . TRBJ1-1 TRBV27
TGCGCCAGCAGCCAAGACCATGACCTGGGACAGAACTACGAGCAGTACTTC CASSQDHDLGQNYEQYF . TRBD1 TRBJ2-7 TRBV4-1
TGTGCCAGCAGTGAAGCCCCAGAAGCTGGGCAGTTCTTC CASSEAPEAGQFF few . TRBJ2-1 TRBV2
TGTGCCAGCAGCCTAGGACAGGGGAAAGGCTACGAGCAGTACTTC CASSLGQGKGYEQYF once TRBD1 TRBJ2-7 TRBV5-4
TGTGCCAGCAGAAAGGGATATAGCAATCAGCCCCAGCATTTT CASRKGYSNQPQHF . . TRBJ1-5 TRBV6-5
TGTGCCAGCGCAGCCAGCGCGTTCAGCTCCTACGAGCAGTACTTC CASAASAFSSYEQYF once . TRBJ2-7 TRBV6-1
TGCGCCAGCAGCCAAGACAGGGGGTTGGGAGGCTACACCTTC CASSQDRGLGGYTF . TRBD1 TRBJ1-2 TRBV4-3
TGCAGTGTGACACCGCAAGAGACCCAGTACTTC CSVTPQETQYF few . TRBJ2-5 TRBV20-1
TGTGCCAGCAGCCTTTATGAAGGACAGGGGGGATACGAGCAGTACTTC CASSLYEGQGGYEQYF . TRBD1 TRBJ2-7 TRBV4-2
TGCAGCGTTAAGGACAGAACTAATGAAAAACTGTTTTTT CSVKDRTNEKLFF . . TRBJ1-4 TRBV29-1
TGTGCCAGCAGCTTCCGACAGGACAATGAGCAGTTCTTC CASSFRQDNEQFF . . TRBJ2-1 TRBV7-3
TGTGCCAGCAGTTTCTTGACAGCCAACACTGAAGCTTTCTTT CASSFLTANTEAFF . . TRBJ1-1 TRBV6-6
TGTGCCAGCAGTAGGGAGGGCCTCTCCTACAATGAGCAGTTCTTC CASSREGLSYNEQFF . TRBD2 TRBJ2-1 TRBV6-5
TGTGCCAGCAGCCCCCTTGGGGGGGCTTTACAAGAGACCCAGTACTTC CASSPLGGALQETQYF . . TRBJ2-5 TRBV11-1
TGTGCCAGCAGCCACATTGGGCACAGAAGATATGGCTACACCTTC CASSHIGHRRYGYTF . . TRBJ1-2 TRBV7-9
TGTGCCAGCAAAGACCGGGACAGTAGCAATCAGCCCCAGCATTTT CASKDRDSSNQPQHF . TRBD1 TRBJ1-5 TRBV19
TGTGCCAGCAGCCCCAGTAGGGATAGGGGCTATGGCTACACCTTC CASSPSRDRGYGYTF . . TRBJ1-2 TRBV9
TGTGCCAGCAGCTTGGGCCGGGGTTCGGGCGAGCAGTACTTC CASSLGRGSGEQYF . . TRBJ2-7 TRBV5-6
TGTGCCAGTACAGGGGATCACACCGGGGAGCTGTTTTTT CASTGDHTGELFF . . TRBJ2-2 TRBV19
TGTGCCAGCAGAGACACTAGGAGCTCCTACAATGAGCAGTTCTTC CASRDTRSSYNEQFF . . TRBJ2-1 TRBV6-5
TGCGCCAGCAGCCAAGATCCGGGGGACAACTATGGCTACACCTTC CASSQDPGDNYGYTF . . TRBJ1-2 TRBV4-3
TGTGCCAGCAGTACGCAGGGGGTGGGCACTGAAGCTTTCTTT CASSTQGVGTEAFF . TRBD1 TRBJ1-1 TRBV28
TGTGCCAGCAGTGATAGGGGGGATACGCAGTATTTT CASSDRGDTQYF . . TRBJ2-3 TRBV6-1
TGTGCCAGTACCCCGTCGATGAACTATGGCTACACCTTC CASTPSMNYGYTF once . TRBJ1-2 TRBV19
TGTGCCAGCAGCAAAAACGGGAACGAGCAGTACTTC CASSKNGNEQYF . . TRBJ2-7 TRBV21-1
TGTGCCAGCAGTTACTCGAGTGTCGGAGGAAGTCAGCCCCAGCATTTT CASSYSSVGGSQPQHF . . TRBJ1-5 TRBV6-6
TGTGCCAGCAGCGCTGGACTGAACACCGGGGAGCTGTTTTTT CASSAGLNTGELFF . . TRBJ2-2 TRBV2
TGTGCCAGCACCGCTAACCCGGGACGTCAAGAGACCCAGTACTTC CASTANPGRQETQYF . . TRBJ2-5 TRBV6-1
TGTGCCAGCAGCTTAGCAGGATCGGGAGGCTACACCTTC CASSLAGSGGYTF . . TRBJ1-2 TRBV7-2
TGTGCCAGCAGCGAGCGGACAGGGGCCGAGGGTAGGGCTTTCTTT CASSERTGAEGRAFF . TRBD1 TRBJ1-1 TRBV7-2
TGCGCCAGCAGCCTTAGCGGGGGGGGCCAAGAGACCCAGTACTTC CASSLSGGGQETQYF . TRBD2 TRBJ2-5 TRBV5-1